A single sample gave rise to the 12 T cell receptor beta chains below, sequenced in a study of cytomegalovirus exposure and HLA in healthy donors. Method: immunoSEQ multiplex PCR; TCRdb's copy keeps in-frame clones and lacks some. The data hold about 140,000 clones, with about 89% observed a single time. The sequencing sample was made of PBMCs. The receptors come from a man aged 18 to 35 in good health and CMV-seronegative.

The chain carries TRBV7-9 and TRBJ1-1; no reliable D call. Germline V lookup: CDR1 SEHNR, CDR2 FQNEAQ (reference sequence). The length of the CDR3 is 14 residues. V was clipped by 1 base and J by 1 base, with 7 bases between them. The CDR3 sequence is CASSLESRNTEAFF. The CDR3 nucleotides read TGTGCCAGCAGCTTAGAGAGTAGGAACACTGAAGCTTTCTTT.

For this clone: The germline gene is not matched at one end of the junction; a read error may be the cause. The chain joins TRBV2 to TRBJ2-4; 14 bases are a match to TRBD2. The V gene's germline CDR1 is SNHLY and CDR2 FYNNEI. The CDR3 is 13 amino acids. This CDR3 is CASSVRLAGGHRF. CDR3 in DNA: TGTGCCAGCAGTGTCCGACTAGCGGGGGGGCATAGGTTC.

V and J are TRBV27 and TRBJ2-7; perhaps TRBD2 as D (6 bases). CDR1 and CDR2 (germline): MNHEY, SMNVEV (reference sequence). The CDR3 length is 14 residues. Between the trimmed V and J ends, which lost 3 bases and 1 base, there was a span of 10 bases. CDR3: CASSFSGGSYEQYF. Here the CDR3 DNA reads TGTGCCAGCAGTTTTTCCGGGGGATCCTACGAGCAGTACTTC.

This clone was seen just once. The rearrangement uses TRBV7-2 and TRBJ2-3; D remains unclear. Germline V gene sequence: CDR1 SGHTA, CDR2 FQGNSA. The V gene lost 2 bases and the J gene lost 2 bases, with 8 bases spanning the gap. The CDR3 covers 14 residues. This CDR3 reads CASSLRASTDTQYF. DNA for the CDR3: TGTGCCAGCAGCTTAAGAGCATCCACAGATACGCAGTATTTT. Based on the CDR3 plus reference TRBV7-2 and TRBJ2-3, the full variable domain is GAGVSQSPSNKVTEKGKDVELRCDPISGHTALYWYRQSLGQGLEFLIYFQGNSAPDKSGLPSDRFSAERTGGSVSTLTIQRTQQEDSAVYLCASSLRASTDTQYFGPGTRLTVL.

DNA of the CDR3: TGTGCCAGCAGTTGGGCGGAGACCCAGTACTTC. It is translated as CASSWAETQYF. The chain joins TRBV7-8 to TRBJ2-5; D ambiguous. The CDR3 consists of 11 residues. V gave up 6 bases and J gave up 5 bases, with 7 bases separating them. CDR1 and CDR2 (germline): SGHVS, FQNEAQ.

The rearrangement joins TRBV2 to TRBJ1-5, with 9 bases aligning to TRBD1. Germline trimming cut 6 bases from V and 2 bases from J; bases unmatched to any gene: 8. The germline V gene encodes CDR1 SNHLY and CDR2 FYNNEI. The length of the CDR3 is 16 residues. This chain's CDR3 is CASSLGQGVGNQPQHF. In DNA form, the CDR3 reads TGTGCCAGCAGCCTGGGACAGGGAGTGGGCAATCAGCCCCAGCATTTT.

J is TRBJ1-2 and V is TRBV6-5, with D hard to call. Trimming left V 6 bases short and J 1 base short, with 12 bases between. Germline V gives CDR1 MNHEY, CDR2 SVGAGI. The CDR3 loop spans 14 amino acids. The CDR3 nucleotides are TGTGCCAGCAGAAGTCGGGAAGTTAACTATGGCTACACCTTC. Amino acid sequence: CASRSREVNYGYTF.

The rearrangement links TRBV28 to TRBJ1-2, with 7 positions matching TRBD1. The V segment lost 3 bases and the J segment 3 bases; nucleotides outside the gene matches: 13. This CDR3 has 17 residues. The germline CDR1 and CDR2 sequences are MDHEN and SYDVKM. Here the CDR3 DNA reads TGTGCCAGCAGTTTGGTTTTATTTCGGACAGGCGACTATGGCTACACCTTC. It encodes CASSLVLFRTGDYGYTF.

The DNA of the CDR3 is TGTGCCAGCAGTGATGGGGGACAAGGCTATTATAACTATGGCTACACCTTC. It encodes CASSDGGQGYYNYGYTF. The chain combines TRBV25-1 with TRBJ1-2; tentative D call: TRBD1 (6 bases). The V gene's germline CDR1 is MGHDK and CDR2 SYGVNS. Trimming removed 3 bases at V and 1 base at J, with 18 bases between. The CDR3 totals 17 residues.

The rearrangement joins TRBV25-1 to TRBJ2-3; 8 nucleotides match TRBD2. The CDR3 length is 15 residues. After removal of 8 bases from V and 4 bases from J, the junction contained 11 bases not matched to a gene. Germline lookup yields CDR1 MGHDK and CDR2 SYGVNS. CDR3 coding DNA: TGTGCCAGCGGAAAAGCGGGAGTCTTAGCAGATACGCAGTATTTT. It specifies CASGKAGVLADTQYF.

This rearrangement joins TRBV6-5 to TRBJ1-1, with 7 positions matching TRBD1. The CDR3 contains 15 residues. V lost 2 bases and J lost 1; bases outside the gene matches: 4. Looked up from germline, CDR1 is MNHEY and CDR2 is SVGAGI. This CDR3 reads CASSYEGDRNTEAFF. The CDR3 DNA sequence: TGTGCCAGCAGTTACGAAGGGGACAGGAACACTGAAGCTTTCTTT.

V usage is TRBV4-3 and J usage is TRBJ1-2; 12 bases align to TRBD1. The V gene end was trimmed by 0 bases and the J gene end by 3 bases; junction bases not matched to a gene: 2. The germline V gene encodes CDR1 LGHNA and CDR2 YSLEER. CDR3 length: 16 amino acids. CDR3 protein: CASSQEGQGAYYGYTF. The CDR3 DNA reads as TGCGCCAGCAGCCAAGAGGGACAGGGGGCCTACTATGGCTACACCTTC.